The 32 T cell receptor beta chains given below trace back to one sample, sequenced in a study of cytomegalovirus exposure and HLA in healthy donors. With 60 Vbeta and 13 Jbeta primers, the PCR was carried out. The method was immunoSEQ multiplex PCR; TCRdb's version includes in-frame clones alone and lacks a portion of them. The sample shows roughly 100,000 clones, roughly three quarters of them seen only once. Sequencing was done on a sample of PBMCs. Receptors originate from a woman between 40 and 55 years old in good health and CMV-seronegative.

The J gene is TRBJ2-4, the V gene TRBV5-8, with D possibly being TRBD1 (5 bases). Germline CDR1 reads SGHTS; CDR2 reads YDEGEE. CDR3 size: 16 residues. The ends were cut back, 4 bases at V and 10 bases at J, with 24 bases in the middle. The CDR3 region is CASSPGKPSPSGIQYF. The CDR3 region has the DNA TGTGCCAGCAGCCCAGGGAAGCCCAGTCCGTCAGGTATTCAGTACTTC.

The genes are TRBV6-6 and TRBJ1-5; 8 bases are shared with TRBD1. This CDR3 is 13 amino acids long. Germline loops: CDR1 MNHNY, CDR2 SVGAGI (reference sequence). The V and J ends lost 7 bases and 5 bases, in that order; junction bases with no gene match: 4. CDR3 bases: TGTGCCAGCAAGACAGGGGAGGATCAGCCCCAGCATTTT. Translated: CASKTGEDQPQHF.

The V gene is TRBV4-3, the J gene TRBJ2-1, with 10 nucleotides matching TRBD2. The CDR3 is made up of 15 amino acids. V trimming: 3 bases; J trimming: 4 bases; junction bases outside the gene matches: 3. The V gene's germline CDR1 is LGHNA and CDR2 YSLEER. The CDR3 loop reads CASSHEAGGYNEQFF. The CDR3, as DNA: TGCGCCAGCAGCCATGAAGCGGGAGGGTACAATGAGCAGTTCTTC.

CDR3 region: CASSPLTGYGYTF. The CDR3 nucleotides are TGTGCCAGCTCACCACTGACAGGGTACGGCTACACCTTC. This chain links TRBV18 with TRBJ1-2; 7 bases map to TRBD1. The CDR3 loop spans 13 amino acids. J gave up 8 bases and V 1 base, and 4 bases lay outside the gene matches. CDR1 and CDR2 (germline): KGHSH, LQKENI.

This rearrangement joins TRBV7-8 to TRBJ1-5; D is uncertain. With 1 base removed from V and 8 bases from J, the gap between germline ends came to 15 bases. This CDR3 contains 15 residues. Germline loops: CDR1 SGHVS, CDR2 FQNEAQ. In DNA form, the CDR3 reads TGTGCCAGCAGCTTAGTCCACAGCCACATGAAGCCCCAGCATTTT. Its translation: CASSLVHSHMKPQHF.

The DNA of the CDR3 is TGTGCCAGCTCGCTCTCAAGCCCGAGCTCCTACAATGAGCAGTTCTTC. Its translation is CASSLSSPSSYNEQFF. The V gene is TRBV18, the J gene TRBJ2-1; D ambiguous. Trimming left V 6 bases short and J 0 bases short, with 15 bases between. CDR1 is KGHSH and CDR2 is LQKENI in the germline V gene. The CDR3 is made up of 16 amino acids.

This clone has just one count. This chain's CDR3 is CASSLLPGQMNTGELFF. In DNA, the CDR3 is TGTGCCAGCAGCTTGCTCCCTGGACAGATGAACACCGGGGAGCTGTTTTTT. This sequence joins TRBV5-4 and TRBJ2-2, with a weak D call TRBD1 (6 bases). This CDR3 comprises 17 residues. Trimming stripped 1 base from V and 1 base from J, with 14 bases between. Germline CDR1 reads SGHNT; CDR2 reads YYREEE (reference sequence).

This chain links TRBV18 with TRBJ2-7; TRBD2 matches 14 bases. The CDR3 is 16 amino acids. V lost 1 base to trimming and J lost 7 bases; unmatched junction nucleotides: 6. Germline values: CDR1 KGHSH, CDR2 LQKENI. CDR3 in DNA: TGTGCCAGCTCACCACGGGGGACTAGCGGGAGCCGTGAGCAGTACTTC. It specifies CASSPRGTSGSREQYF.

In DNA, the CDR3 is TGTGCCAGCTCACCCGCCGGGACAGGGGGAAACACCATATATTTT. Its translation is CASSPAGTGGNTIYF. The chain combines TRBV18 with TRBJ1-3; 9 bases align to TRBD1. Trimming removed 3 bases from V and 4 bases from J; junction bases left unmatched: 4. Germline V gives CDR1 KGHSH, CDR2 LQKENI. The CDR3 runs 15 residues.

This chain connects TRBV19 to TRBJ2-7; TRBD2 is a possible D gene (6 bases). The CDR3 runs 14 residues. In germline, CDR1 is LNHDA, CDR2 SQIVND (reference sequence). With 4 bases removed from V and 4 bases from J, the gap between germline ends came to 14 bases. CDR3: CASSTAAGMYEQYF. The CDR3 DNA follows: TGTGCCAGTAGTACCGCTGCGGGAATGTACGAGCAGTACTTC.

V and J are TRBV11-3 and TRBJ2-1; D is perhaps TRBD2 (5 bases). V dropped 3 bases and J dropped 7 bases, with 13 bases sitting between them. The CDR3 spans 14 residues. Germline V CDR1 and CDR2: SGHNT, YENEEA. As DNA, the CDR3 is TGTGCCAGCAGCTTTGGCGGTTCGGGGAATGAGCAGTTCTTC. It encodes CASSFGGSGNEQFF. Complete variable domain (other parts from reference TRBV11-3 and TRBJ2-1): EAGVVQSPRYKIIEKKQPVAFWCNPISGHNTLYWYLQNLGQGPELLIRYENEEAVDDSQLPKDRFSAERLKGVDSTLKIQPAELGDSAVYLCASSFGGSGNEQFFGPGTRLTVL.

This clone was observed a handful of times. V and J are TRBV19 and TRBJ1-2; tentative D call: TRBD1 (5 bases). V shed 7 bases and J shed 3 bases, with 12 bases lying between them. The germline V gene has CDR1 LNHDA and CDR2 SQIVND (reference sequence). The CDR3 length is 13 residues. CDR3 DNA sequence: TGTGCCAGTAATCAAGGGGTGGACTATGGCTACACCTTC. Translation gives CASNQGVDYGYTF.

The gene calls are TRBV7-8 and TRBJ2-2; 8 nucleotides match TRBD1. Germline CDR1 and CDR2: SGHVS and FQNEAQ. V lost 5 bases, J lost 7 bases, and 9 bases stayed unmatched. The CDR3 contains 15 residues. The CDR3 DNA reads as TGTGCCAGCAGCAAGAGGACAGGGACCATCGGGGAGCTGTTTTTT. Encoded protein: CASSKRTGTIGELFF.

This clone was counted only a few times. This chain links TRBV30 with TRBJ2-1; 11 bases line up with TRBD2. Trimming took 5 bases from V and 2 from J; bases not matched to a gene: 11. The V gene's germline CDR1 is GTSNPN and CDR2 SVGIG (reference sequence). The CDR3 has 17 residues. For the CDR3, the DNA is TGTGCCTGGGGTCGACTCCTAGCGGGAGGTCCCTACAATGAGCAGTTCTTC. This codes for CAWGRLLAGGPYNEQFF.

V gene TRBV11-2 combines with J gene TRBJ2-7; no reliable D call. The germline CDR1 and CDR2 sequences are SGHAT and FQNNGV. V lost 1 base, J lost 2 bases, and 12 bases lay in between. The CDR3 runs to 15 residues. The CDR3 DNA is TGTGCCAGCAGCTTAGGAAACAGCCCCCCCTACGAGCAGTACTTC. Amino acid sequence: CASSLGNSPPYEQYF. The full variable domain, with the rest looked up from reference TRBV11-2 and TRBJ2-7, is EAGVAQSPRYKIIEKRQSVAFWCNPISGHATLYWYQQILGQGPKLLIQFQNNGVVDDSQLPKDRFSAERLKGVDSTLKIQPAKLEDSAVYLCASSLGNSPPYEQYFGPGTRLTVT.

The gene calls are TRBV9 and TRBJ2-2; D gene ambiguous. V shed 0 bases and J shed 7 bases, with 4 bases lying between them. Germline assignment: CDR1 SGDLS and CDR2 YYNGEE. The CDR3 is 12 residues long. This chain's CDR3 is CASSVALGELFF. The CDR3 bases are TGTGCCAGCAGCGTAGCTCTCGGGGAGCTGTTTTTT.

V usage is TRBV5-4 and J usage is TRBJ2-1; 7 nucleotides match TRBD2. Germline V gives CDR1 SGHNT, CDR2 YYREEE (reference sequence). The J segment lost 4 bases and the V segment lost 0 bases, leaving 10 bases of the junction unmatched. This CDR3 has 17 amino acids. The CDR3 nucleotides read TGTGCCAGCAGCTTGGGCGGGAGTGAGCAAAGTTACAATGAGCAGTTCTTC. Translated, it gives CASSLGGSEQSYNEQFF.

The rearrangement joins TRBV2 to TRBJ1-6; possible D gene TRBD1, 5 bases. This CDR3 is built from 15 residues. V was cut by 3 bases and J by 3 bases, with 9 bases left in between. Looked up from germline, CDR1 is SNHLY and CDR2 is FYNNEI. The CDR3 nucleotides read TGTGCCAGCAGTGACCAACAGGACTATAATTCACCCCTCCACTTT. Translated, it gives CASSDQQDYNSPLHF.

This chain joins TRBV7-9 and TRBJ2-2; 7 bases line up with TRBD1. The germline CDR1 and CDR2 sequences are SEHNR and FQNEAQ (reference sequence). This CDR3 region has 15 residues. V lost 6 bases, J lost 3 bases, and 7 bases stayed unmatched. Written as DNA, the CDR3 is TGTGCCAGCAGAGAGGGACAGTCCTACACCGGGGAGCTGTTTTTT. This codes for CASREGQSYTGELFF. Combining the CDR3 with reference TRBV7-9 and TRBJ2-2 gives the whole variable domain DTGVSQNPRHKITKRGQNVTFRCDPISEHNRLYWYRQTLGQGPEFLTYFQNEAQLEKSRLLSDRFSAERPKGSFSTLEIQRTEQGDSAMYLCASREGQSYTGELFFGEGSRLTVL.

In nucleotides, the CDR3 is TGTGCCAGCAGCTTATCAGGGTCGGACTATGGCTACACCTTC. Its translation is CASSLSGSDYGYTF. V and J are TRBV7-9 and TRBJ1-2; possibly TRBD1 for D (5 bases). Germline CDR1 reads SEHNR; CDR2 reads FQNEAQ (reference sequence). This CDR3 is 14 amino acids long. V lost 2 bases to trimming and J lost 3 bases, with 10 bases between them.

V gene TRBV19 combines with J gene TRBJ1-2, with TRBD1 identical over 8 bases. With V trimmed by 5 bases and J by 5 bases, 10 bases remained unmatched. The CDR3 spans 15 residues. The germline V gene has CDR1 LNHDA and CDR2 SQIVND (reference sequence). The CDR3 is CASSARQGKGYGYTF. DNA of the CDR3: TGTGCCAGTAGTGCCCGACAGGGGAAGGGGTATGGCTACACCTTC. Together with reference TRBV19 and TRBJ1-2, the CDR3 gives the full variable domain: DGGITQSPKYLFRKEGQNVTLSCEQNLNHDAMYWYRQDPGQGLRLIYYSQIVNDFQKGDIAEGYSVSREKKESFPLTVTSAQKNPTAFYLCASSARQGKGYGYTFGSGTRLTVV.

The chain recombines TRBV18 with TRBJ1-2; D is unclear. Germline V gives CDR1 KGHSH, CDR2 LQKENI. V was shortened by 3 bases and J by 4 bases, with 9 bases between the two germline ends. This CDR3 spans 13 amino acids. CDR3 sequence: CASSPEHIYGYTF. In DNA, the CDR3 is TGTGCCAGCTCACCTGAACATATCTATGGCTACACCTTC.

The chain has TRBV5-1 and TRBJ2-1; D perhaps matches TRBD2 (6 bases). V lost 0 bases, J lost 8 bases, and 12 bases lay in between. The CDR3 totals 14 residues. Germline V gene data show CDR1 as SGHRS and CDR2 as YFSETQ. The CDR3 DNA reads as TGCGCCAGCAGCTTGGACCTAGCGAACCATGAGCAGTTCTTC. It codes for CASSLDLANHEQFF.

The V call is TRBV4-2, the J call TRBJ1-1, with 7 bases identical to TRBD1. Germline values: CDR1 LGHNA, CDR2 YNFKEQ. V shed 0 bases, J shed 4 bases, and the junction held 5 bases outside the gene matches. The CDR3 contains 15 residues. The CDR3 loop is CASSQDQGGITEAFF. CDR3 coding DNA: TGTGCCAGCAGCCAAGATCAGGGGGGAATCACTGAAGCTTTCTTT.

The V gene is TRBV9, the J gene TRBJ1-3, with D unclear. Trimming took 5 bases from V and 2 from J, leaving 5 bases between them. The CDR3 is 12 amino acids. Germline V gene lookup returns CDR1 SGDLS and CDR2 YYNGEE. CDR3 DNA: TGTGCCAGCAGTCCAACTGGAAACACCATATATTTT. Translation gives CASSPTGNTIYF.

This chain links TRBV5-1 with TRBJ2-6, with 9 bases identical to TRBD1. V was pared by 1 base and J by 4 bases, with 6 bases of the junction left unmatched. The length of the CDR3 is 17 residues. Germline V gene data show CDR1 as SGHRS and CDR2 as YFSETQ. The CDR3 coding sequence is TGCGCCAGCAGCTTGAACTACAGGGGGCTAGGGGCCAACGTCCTGACTTTC. Its translation: CASSLNYRGLGANVLTF. The full variable domain, completed using reference TRBV5-1 and TRBJ2-6, is KAGVTQTPRYLIKTRGQQVTLSCSPISGHRSVSWYQQTPGQGLQFLFEYFSETQRNKGNFPGRFSGRQFSNSRSEMNVSTLELGDSALYLCASSLNYRGLGANVLTFGAGSRLTVL.

The chain recombines TRBV7-2 with TRBJ1-2; 10 bases are a match to TRBD1. Germline V CDR1 and CDR2: SGHTA, FQGNSA. Trimming took 5 bases from V and 4 from J; bases not matched to a gene: 10. The CDR3 contains 16 residues. The DNA for the CDR3 is TGTGCCAGCAGCCGCCGACAGGGGGCTCTTCCCTATGGCTACACCTTC. It specifies CASSRRQGALPYGYTF.

The table lists this clone with a few counts. The chain combines TRBV29-1 with TRBJ2-2, with a possible D match to TRBD1 (6 bases). From germline, CDR1 is SQVTM and CDR2 ANQGSEA. With 4 bases removed from V and 0 bases from J, the gap between germline ends came to 6 bases. CDR3 size: 13 residues. CDR3 protein: CSVGTANTGELFF. The CDR3 bases are TGCAGCGTTGGGACAGCGAACACCGGGGAGCTGTTTTTT.

The CDR3 DNA is TGCGCCAGCAGCTTGGGGGAGGTTGCTCACTATGGCTACACCTTC. Its protein product is CASSLGEVAHYGYTF. The chain carries TRBV5-1 and TRBJ1-2; D is unclear. Germline CDR1 reads SGHRS; CDR2 reads YFSETQ. V was clipped by 0 bases and J by 3 bases, with 12 bases between them. The CDR3 extends over 15 amino acids. Full variable domain (remainder filled in from reference TRBV5-1 and TRBJ1-2): KAGVTQTPRYLIKTRGQQVTLSCSPISGHRSVSWYQQTPGQGLQFLFEYFSETQRNKGNFPGRFSGRQFSNSRSEMNVSTLELGDSALYLCASSLGEVAHYGYTFGSGTRLTVV.

Points on this clone: The junction departs from germline at one end; a sequencing error may be responsible. The chain uses TRBV7-7 and TRBJ2-2; D gene ambiguous. Germline V CDR1 and CDR2: SSHAT, FNYEAQ (reference sequence). The CDR3 has 13 residues. CDR3 nucleotides: TGTGCTAGCAGCTACGTACGCGCCGGGGAGCTGTTTTTT. Translating gives CASSYVRAGELFF.

This chain joins TRBV27 and TRBJ1-5, with D perhaps TRBD1 (6 bases). CDR3 length equals 13 residues. V dropped 6 bases and J dropped 4 bases, with 10 bases sitting between them. Germline loops: CDR1 MNHEY, CDR2 SMNVEV (reference sequence). The CDR3 region has the DNA TGTGCCAGCAGGCTACAGGGAAATCAGCCCCAGCATTTT. The encoded protein is CASRLQGNQPQHF.

This rearrangement joins TRBV7-2 to TRBJ1-2; a possible D gene is TRBD1 (5 bases). Trimming cost V 5 bases and J 6 bases, with 16 bases left between them. CDR1 SGHTA and CDR2 FQGNSA come from the germline V gene. This CDR3 contains 14 residues. CDR3 sequence (DNA): TGTGCCAGCAGCGGCCGGCAGGGCCAGCATGGCTACACCTTC. Its protein product is CASSGRQGQHGYTF.